This T cell receptor (beta chain) was recovered during a study of shared clonotypes between healthy human individuals. Points from the study as a whole: Sampling used blood alone; tissue repertoires probably differ. A few donors had roughly 5% of their naive CD4 clonotypes in common.

Per sorted-subset replicate PCR, input was approximately 0.2 ug DNA, representing tens of thousands of T cell genomes. Some clones are missing from TCRdb's copy, which holds only in-frame ones; the method was immunoSEQ multiplex PCR. In the table there are millions of clones, roughly 94% of which are singletons. V was trimmed by 4 bases and J by 9 bases, leaving 7 bases between them. Germline CDR1 MNHNS, CDR2 SASEGT. The CDR3 covers 11 residues. Remarks on this clone: The target antigen is unknown.

The sequence was collected from a man younger than 35 in good health. Material for sequencing was naive CD4+ T cells sorted from blood. Subset reported: CD45RA+ positively selected. This rearrangement joins TRBV6-1 to TRBJ2-1; D not resolved. CDR3 bases: TGTGCCAGCAGTGCTCAGGCTGAGCAGTTCTTC. Amino acids: CASSAQAEQFF.